The entry that follows covers one T cell receptor (beta chain) sequence. What it recognizes is unknown. The data were obtained in a study of T cells expressing NK-cell markers. Overall study findings and caveats: The CD3+CD56-NKG2C+ fraction of a few donors was also led by these clonotypes.

A 5'RACE template switching approach incorporating UMIs was used to make TCR beta cDNA. TCRdb reprocessed the 5' RACE reads and stores each CDR3 protein as one record, lacking DNA. The table for this sample gives around 470,000 distinct CDR3 sequences. The V gene's germline CDR1 is KGHDR and CDR2 SFDVKD. The CDR3 is made up of 15 amino acids. This chain joins TRBV24-1 and TRBJ2-5; there is no DNA to check the TCRdb D call of TRBD2. The clonotype comes from a woman aged 45-65 years in good health. Sequencing was done on a sample of blood T cells: a sorted CD56 or NKG2C T cell subset, CD4+ or CD8+ T cells, or bulk PBMC T cells (not recorded which). CDR3 protein: CATSDPGLGLETQYF.